This T cell receptor (beta chain) was sequenced for a study of blood T cells in healthy people across ages. It was with a sample-barcoded 5' primer and a J-beta primer mix that a second PCR of roughly 7 to 12 cycles was run. Carrying 12 random nucleotides, a template-switch adaptor labeled each individual cDNA molecule. Via MiXCR, TCRdb re-called the 5' RACE reads, giving one row per CDR3 protein. The repertoire has around 820,000 distinct CDR3 sequences, more than 20% of them found once; the top ten carry approximately 3.7%. Germline values: CDR1 SQVTM, CDR2 ANQGSEA. Trimming stripped 6 bases from V and 3 bases from J, with 11 bases between. This CDR3 region has 12 residues. This clonotype turned up a few times. These data were also filed under a second study, of T cells of mothers and their children. As that study records: Barcodes and 2-4 random nucleotides were added by M1S in the second PCR.

This TCR was recovered from a boy between 5 and 17 years old in good health. The chain has TRBV29-1 and TRBJ2-5; D gene ambiguous. Sequenced input: blood. CDR3 loop: CSVSKGEETQYF. The CDR3 bases are TGCAGCGTATCGAAGGGCGAAGAGACCCAGTACTTC.